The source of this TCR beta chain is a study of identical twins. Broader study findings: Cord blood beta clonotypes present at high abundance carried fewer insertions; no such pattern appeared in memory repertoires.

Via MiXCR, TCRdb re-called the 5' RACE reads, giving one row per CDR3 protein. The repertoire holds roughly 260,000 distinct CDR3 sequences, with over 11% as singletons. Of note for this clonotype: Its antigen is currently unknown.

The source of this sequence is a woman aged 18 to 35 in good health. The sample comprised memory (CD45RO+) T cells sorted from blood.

CDR3 sequence reads: CASSQEASGSTGELFF. The CDR3 coding sequence is TGCGCCAGCAGCCAAGAAGCCAGCGGTTCGACCGGGGAGCTGTTTTTT. The chain joins TRBV4-3 to TRBJ2-2; weak D call: TRBD2 (5 bases). Trimming removed 0 bases at V and 5 bases at J, with 13 bases between. Germline V lookup: CDR1 LGHNA, CDR2 YSLEER. The CDR3 runs to 16 residues.